This T cell receptor (beta chain) was profiled in a study of response to subunit inactivated influenza vaccine. TCRdb re-called the RT-PCR reads with MiXCR, one entry per CDR3 protein. This table holds 500,000 to 600,000 distinct CDR3 sequences, roughly 12% found once. Another study also made use of these data, one on T cells expressing NK-cell markers. That paper states: Libraries used 5'RACE template switching adding universal primer site and UMIs. Where several donors were concerned, these clonotypes also led the CD3+CD56-NKG2C+ fraction.

This TCR derives from a middle-aged man who received an inactivated influenza vaccine. This specimen was PBMCs from blood, taken on the day of vaccination.

The CDR3 sequence: CATSDPGQGGTYNEQFF. The CDR3, as DNA: TGTGCCACCAGTGATCCTGGACAGGGCGGGACCTACAATGAGCAGTTCTTC. The rearrangement links TRBV24-1 to TRBJ2-1; 8 bases are shared with TRBD1. The germline gives CDR1 KGHDR, CDR2 SFDVKD. The V segment lost 3 bases and the J segment 2 bases; nucleotides outside the gene matches: 8. CDR3 size: 17 residues.